These 5 T cell receptor beta chains were sequenced from one sample in a study of blood T cell repertoires in COVID-19 (TCRdb year 2020). Receptors were amplified or captured by the immunoSEQ multiplex PCR assay. The source is immuneACCESS, and TCRdb retained only in-frame sequences with V and J called. Part of the clones is not carried over; for the studies checked, unresolved V genes explain less than half of this, and the remainder is unexplained. This sample lists some 190,000 clones; 80% to 90% were detected once. The ten largest clones represent 3.3% of the sample. Input material: peripheral blood. The origin of the receptors is a man in his sixties with acute or convalescent COVID-19.

J is TRBJ2-1 and V is TRBV5-1, with TRBD2 identical over 7 bases. Losses at the gene ends were 7 bases for V and 8 bases for J; bases not matched to a gene: 9. CDR3 length: 13 amino acids. Germline CDR1 is SGHRS and CDR2 is YFSETQ. The CDR3 DNA reads TGCGCCAGCCAGGAGGGAGGGGTATATGAGCAGTTCTTC. Translation gives CASQEGGVYEQFF.

The chain joins TRBV5-1 to TRBJ2-5; 9 positions match TRBD1. Germline CDR1 SGHRS, CDR2 YFSETQ. J gave up 5 bases and V 3 bases, and 5 bases lay outside the gene matches. The length of the CDR3 is 14 residues. CDR3 nucleotide sequence: TGCGCCAGCAGCTCAACAGGGGGCGGGGAGACCCAGTACTTC. Translating gives CASSSTGGGETQYF. Using reference TRBV5-1 and TRBJ2-5 for the parts outside the CDR3, the full variable domain is KAGVTQTPRYLIKTRGQQVTLSCSPISGHRSVSWYQQTPGQGLQFLFEYFSETQRNKGNFPGRFSGRQFSNSRSEMNVSTLELGDSALYLCASSSTGGGETQYFGPGTRLLVL.

The chain employs TRBV28 and TRBJ2-1; 12 nucleotides agree with TRBD2. J lost 10 bases, V lost 5 bases, and 15 bases had no gene match. Germline CDR1 reads MDHEN; CDR2 reads SYDVKM. This CDR3 is 17 amino acids long. The CDR3 DNA reads TGTGCCAGCAGTAAGGCCGCGGCTAGCGGGAGGGCCTGCGAGCAGTTCTTC. It yields the protein CASSKAAASGRACEQFF. Full variable domain (missing parts from reference TRBV28 and TRBJ2-1): DVKVTQSSRYLVKRTGEKVFLECVQDMDHENMFWYRQDPGLGLRLIYFSYDVKMKEKGDIPEGYSVSREKKERFSLILESASTNQTSMYLCASSKAAASGRACEQFFGPGTRLTVL.

This clone was found once. This chain joins TRBV5-4 and TRBJ2-1, with 8 bases matching TRBD1. V was pared by 2 bases and J by 3 bases, with 4 bases of the junction left unmatched. Germline CDR1 is SGHNT and CDR2 is YYREEE (reference sequence). This CDR3 has 15 amino acids. The CDR3: CASSLRTGNYNEQFF. The CDR3 DNA sequence: TGTGCCAGCAGCTTAAGGACAGGGAACTACAATGAGCAGTTCTTC. The variable domain in full, completed from reference TRBV5-4 and TRBJ2-1, reads ETGVTQSPTHLIKTRGQQVTLRCSSQSGHNTVSWYQQALGQGPQFIFQYYREEENGRGNFPPRFSGLQFPNYSSELNVNALELDDSALYLCASSLRTGNYNEQFFGPGTRLTVL.

This clone was seen just once. The genes are TRBV2 and TRBJ2-7; 9 positions match TRBD2. The length of the CDR3 is 18 residues. With 1 base clipped from V and 6 bases from J, the junction kept 16 bases outside the gene matches. Germline loops: CDR1 SNHLY, CDR2 FYNNEI. Here the CDR3 DNA reads TGTGCCAGCAGTGAAGAGAGGGCTAGCGGGACCAGTCTGGGCGAGCAGTACTTC. Protein sequence: CASSEERASGTSLGEQYF.